The sequence of this T cell receptor (beta chain) was determined in a study of blood T cell repertoires in COVID-19. Germline CDR1 LNHDA, CDR2 SQIVND (reference sequence). V was pared by 3 bases and J by 4 bases, with 5 bases of the junction left unmatched. This CDR3 comprises 15 residues. Method: immunoSEQ multiplex PCR; TCRdb's copy keeps in-frame clones and lacks some. The data hold some 460,000 clones, with roughly 90% observed a single time. Sequences were obtained from PBMCs or T cells enriched from blood (not recorded which). This sequence originates from a woman younger than 30 who had recovered from COVID-19. The rearrangement uses TRBV19 and TRBJ1-5; TRBD1 matches 8 bases. CDR3 nucleotide sequence: TGTGCCAGTAGTATGCCGGGACAGGCTAATCAGCCCCAGCATTTT. Amino acid sequence: CASSMPGQANQPQHF.